This T cell receptor (beta chain) was profiled in a study of T cells after yellow fever vaccination. Only a few counts were recorded for this clonotype. What it recognizes is unknown. TCRdb reprocessed the 5' RACE reads with MiXCR, giving one entry per CDR3 protein. This table has just over 250,000 distinct CDR3 sequences, about 5.2% appearing once. Germline assignment: CDR1 SQVTM and CDR2 ANQGSEA. V was pared by 6 bases and J by 4 bases, with 10 bases between. The CDR3 has 11 amino acids. Findings and limits, study-wide: Across the CD4 and CD8 compartments, a small share of clonotypes was present in both. Clones from primary vaccination mostly reappeared after the booster (less than 98% CD4, less than 90% CD8).

This TCR was sampled from a man younger than 35 who received the YFV17D yellow fever vaccine. This sample comprised CD4+ T cells sorted from PBMCs, obtained on the day of the yellow fever booster vaccination. The rearrangement links TRBV29-1 to TRBJ2-7; D is uncertain. The CDR3 loop reads CSVIDQYEQYF. The CDR3 DNA is TGCAGCGTCATAGACCAGTACGAGCAGTACTTC.